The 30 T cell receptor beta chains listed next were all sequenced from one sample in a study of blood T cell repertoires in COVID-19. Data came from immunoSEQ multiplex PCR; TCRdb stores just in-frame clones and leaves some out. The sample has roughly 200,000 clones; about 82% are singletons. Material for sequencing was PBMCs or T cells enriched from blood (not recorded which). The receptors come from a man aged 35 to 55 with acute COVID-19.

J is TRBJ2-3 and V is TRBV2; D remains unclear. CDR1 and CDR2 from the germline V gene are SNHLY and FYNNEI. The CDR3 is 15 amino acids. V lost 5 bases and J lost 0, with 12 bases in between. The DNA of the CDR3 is TGTGCCAGCAGTCTTTATATATCTAGCACAGATACGCAGTATTTT. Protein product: CASSLYISSTDTQYF.

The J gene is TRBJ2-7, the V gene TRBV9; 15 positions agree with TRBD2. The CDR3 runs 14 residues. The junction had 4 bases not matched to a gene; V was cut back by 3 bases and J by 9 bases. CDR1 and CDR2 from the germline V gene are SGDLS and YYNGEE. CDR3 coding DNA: TGTGCCAGCAGCGAGGGACTAGCGGGAGGTGGGCAGTACTTC. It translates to CASSEGLAGGGQYF.

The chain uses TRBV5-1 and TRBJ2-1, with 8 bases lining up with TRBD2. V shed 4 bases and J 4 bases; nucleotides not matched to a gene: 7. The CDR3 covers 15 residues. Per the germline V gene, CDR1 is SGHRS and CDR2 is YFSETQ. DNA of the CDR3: TGCGCCAGCAGCCCACTAGCGGACCCGTACAATGAGCAGTTCTTC. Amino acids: CASSPLADPYNEQFF.

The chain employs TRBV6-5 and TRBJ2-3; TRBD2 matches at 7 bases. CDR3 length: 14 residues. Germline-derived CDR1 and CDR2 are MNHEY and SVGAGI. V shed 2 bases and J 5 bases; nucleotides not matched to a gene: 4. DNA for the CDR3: TGTGCCAGCAGTTACAACGGGAGGCTAGATACGCAGTATTTT. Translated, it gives CASSYNGRLDTQYF.

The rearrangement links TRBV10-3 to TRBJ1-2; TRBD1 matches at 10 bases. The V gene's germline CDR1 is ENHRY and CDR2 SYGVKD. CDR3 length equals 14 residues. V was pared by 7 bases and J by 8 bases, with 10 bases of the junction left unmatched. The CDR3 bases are TGTGCCATCACCCCGGGACAGGGGCCTTGGGGCTACACCTTC. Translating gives CAITPGQGPWGYTF.

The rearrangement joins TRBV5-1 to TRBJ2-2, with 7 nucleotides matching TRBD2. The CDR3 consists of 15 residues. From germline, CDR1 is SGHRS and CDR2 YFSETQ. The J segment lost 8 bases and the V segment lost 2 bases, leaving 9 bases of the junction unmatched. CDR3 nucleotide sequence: TGCGCCAGCAGCTTAAGTACTAGCGATTTGGGGGAGCTGTTTTTT. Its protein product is CASSLSTSDLGELFF.

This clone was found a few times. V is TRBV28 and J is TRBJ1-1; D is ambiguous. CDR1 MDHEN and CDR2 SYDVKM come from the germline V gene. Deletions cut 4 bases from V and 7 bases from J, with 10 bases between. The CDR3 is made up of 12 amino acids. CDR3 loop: CASSSLIIEAFF. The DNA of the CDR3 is TGTGCCAGCAGTTCCCTTATTATTGAAGCTTTCTTT.

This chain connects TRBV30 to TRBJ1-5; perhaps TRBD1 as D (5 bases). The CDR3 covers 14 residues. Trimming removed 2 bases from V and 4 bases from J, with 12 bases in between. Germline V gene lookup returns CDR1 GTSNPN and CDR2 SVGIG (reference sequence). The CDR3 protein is CAWSLEQVNQPQHF. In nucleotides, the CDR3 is TGTGCCTGGAGTCTGGAACAGGTTAATCAGCCCCAGCATTTT. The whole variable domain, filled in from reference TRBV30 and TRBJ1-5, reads SQTIHQWPATLVQPVGSPLSLECTVEGTSNPNLYWYRQAAGRGLQLLFYSVGIGQISSEVPQNLSASRPQDRQFILSSKKLLLSDSGFYLCAWSLEQVNQPQHFGDGTRLSIL.

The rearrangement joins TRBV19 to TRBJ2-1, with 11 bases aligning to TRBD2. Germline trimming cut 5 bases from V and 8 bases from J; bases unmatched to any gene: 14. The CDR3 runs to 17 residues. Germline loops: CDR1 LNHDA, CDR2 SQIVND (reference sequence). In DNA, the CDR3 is TGTGCCAGTAGTTCCCAAGTAGCGGGAGGGCCTAAGGATGAGCAGTTCTTC. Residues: CASSSQVAGGPKDEQFF.

As DNA, the CDR3 is TGCGCCAGCAGCGCAGGACACCTTAACTACACCTTC. Translated, it gives CASSAGHLNYTF. The chain is built from TRBV5-1 and TRBJ1-2; TRBD1 might be the D (5 bases). Germline V gene lookup returns CDR1 SGHRS and CDR2 YFSETQ. Trimming pared 4 bases from V and 10 bases from J, leaving 14 bases between. This CDR3 has 12 residues.

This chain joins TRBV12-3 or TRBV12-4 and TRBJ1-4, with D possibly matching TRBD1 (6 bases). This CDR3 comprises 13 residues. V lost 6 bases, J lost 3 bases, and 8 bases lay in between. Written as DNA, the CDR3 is TGTGCCAGCAGGCAGGGGTCTAATGAAAAACTGTTTTTT. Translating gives CASRQGSNEKLFF.

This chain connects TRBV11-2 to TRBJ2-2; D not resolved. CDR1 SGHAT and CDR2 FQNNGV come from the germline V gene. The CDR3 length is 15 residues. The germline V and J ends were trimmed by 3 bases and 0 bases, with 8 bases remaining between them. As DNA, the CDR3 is TGTGCCAGCAGCTTTCCGAGAACGAACACCGGGGAGCTGTTTTTT. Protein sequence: CASSFPRTNTGELFF. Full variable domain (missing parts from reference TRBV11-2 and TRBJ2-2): EAGVAQSPRYKIIEKRQSVAFWCNPISGHATLYWYQQILGQGPKLLIQFQNNGVVDDSQLPKDRFSAERLKGVDSTLKIQPAKLEDSAVYLCASSFPRTNTGELFFGEGSRLTVL.

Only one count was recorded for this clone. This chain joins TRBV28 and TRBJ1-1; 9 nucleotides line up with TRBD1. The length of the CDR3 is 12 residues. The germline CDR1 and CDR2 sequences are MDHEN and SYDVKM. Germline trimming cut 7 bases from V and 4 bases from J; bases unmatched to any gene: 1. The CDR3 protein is CASKTGGTEAFF. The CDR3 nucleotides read TGTGCCAGCAAGACAGGGGGCACTGAAGCTTTCTTT.

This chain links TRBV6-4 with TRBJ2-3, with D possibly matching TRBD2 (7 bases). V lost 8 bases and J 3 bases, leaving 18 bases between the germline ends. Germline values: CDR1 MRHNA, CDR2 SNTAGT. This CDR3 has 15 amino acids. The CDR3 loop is CASSEAQGGTDTQYF. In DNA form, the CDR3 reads TGTGCCAGCTCCGAAGCACAGGGAGGGACAGATACGCAGTATTTT.

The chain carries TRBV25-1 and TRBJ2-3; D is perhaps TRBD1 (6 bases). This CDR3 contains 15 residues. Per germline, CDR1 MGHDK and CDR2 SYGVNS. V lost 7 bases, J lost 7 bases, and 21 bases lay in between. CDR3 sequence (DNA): TGTGCCAGCACCTTTGAGGGGGTCTTCGGGAATACGCAGTATTTT. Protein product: CASTFEGVFGNTQYF.

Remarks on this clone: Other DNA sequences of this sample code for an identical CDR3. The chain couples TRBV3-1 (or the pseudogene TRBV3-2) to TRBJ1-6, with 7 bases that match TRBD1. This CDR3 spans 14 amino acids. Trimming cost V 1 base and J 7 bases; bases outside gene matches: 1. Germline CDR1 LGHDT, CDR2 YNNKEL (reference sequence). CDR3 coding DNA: TGTGCCAGCAGCCAAGGACAGGGAAATTCACCCCTCCACTTT. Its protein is CASSQGQGNSPLHF.

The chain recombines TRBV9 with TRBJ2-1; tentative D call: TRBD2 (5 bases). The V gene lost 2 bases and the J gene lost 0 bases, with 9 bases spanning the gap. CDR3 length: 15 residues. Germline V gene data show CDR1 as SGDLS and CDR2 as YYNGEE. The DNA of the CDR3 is TGTGCCAGCAGCGTCAGCGGTCTCTCCTACAATGAGCAGTTCTTC. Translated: CASSVSGLSYNEQFF.

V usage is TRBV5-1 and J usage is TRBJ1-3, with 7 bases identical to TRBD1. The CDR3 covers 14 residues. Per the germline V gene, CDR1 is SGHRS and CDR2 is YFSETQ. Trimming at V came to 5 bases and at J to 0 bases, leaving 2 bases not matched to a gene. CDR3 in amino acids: CASRGQPSGNTIYF. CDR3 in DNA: TGCGCCAGCAGGGGACAGCCCTCTGGAAACACCATATATTTT.

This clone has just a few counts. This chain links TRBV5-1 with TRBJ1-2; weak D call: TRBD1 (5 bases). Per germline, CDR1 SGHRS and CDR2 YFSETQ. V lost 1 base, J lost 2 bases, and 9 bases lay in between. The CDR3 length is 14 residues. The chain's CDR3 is CASSLRQPNYGYTF. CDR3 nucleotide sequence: TGCGCCAGCAGCTTGCGACAGCCCAACTATGGCTACACCTTC.

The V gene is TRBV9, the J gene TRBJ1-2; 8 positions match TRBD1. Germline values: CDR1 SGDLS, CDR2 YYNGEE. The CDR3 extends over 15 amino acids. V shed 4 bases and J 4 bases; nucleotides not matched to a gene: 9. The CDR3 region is CASSPQGQGSYGYTF. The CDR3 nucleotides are TGTGCCAGCAGCCCCCAAGGACAGGGATCCTATGGCTACACCTTC.

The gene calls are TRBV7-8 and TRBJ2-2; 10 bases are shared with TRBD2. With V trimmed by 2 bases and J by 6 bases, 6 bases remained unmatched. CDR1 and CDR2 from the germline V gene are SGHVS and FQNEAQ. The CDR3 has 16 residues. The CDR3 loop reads CASSLFTSGTAGELFF. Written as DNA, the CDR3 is TGTGCCAGCAGCTTATTCACTAGCGGGACTGCCGGGGAGCTGTTTTTT.

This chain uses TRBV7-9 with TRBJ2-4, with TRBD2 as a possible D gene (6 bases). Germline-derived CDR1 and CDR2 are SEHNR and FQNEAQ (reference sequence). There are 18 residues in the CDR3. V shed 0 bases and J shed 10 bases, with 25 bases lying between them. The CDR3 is CASSLAHQGLARGLIQYF. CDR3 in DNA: TGTGCCAGCAGCTTAGCCCACCAGGGACTGGCGAGAGGGTTAATTCAGTACTTC.

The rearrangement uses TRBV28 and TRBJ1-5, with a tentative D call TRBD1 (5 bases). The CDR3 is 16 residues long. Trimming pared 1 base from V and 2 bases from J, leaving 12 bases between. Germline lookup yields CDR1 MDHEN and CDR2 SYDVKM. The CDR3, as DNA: TGTGCCAGCAGTTTATTGTCCAGGGTCGGCAATCAGCCCCAGCATTTT. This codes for CASSLLSRVGNQPQHF.

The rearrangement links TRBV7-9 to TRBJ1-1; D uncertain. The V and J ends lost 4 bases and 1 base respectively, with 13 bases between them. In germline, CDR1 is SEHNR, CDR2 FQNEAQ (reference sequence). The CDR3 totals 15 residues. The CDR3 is CASSSREQPNTEAFF. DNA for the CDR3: TGTGCCAGCAGCTCCCGGGAGCAGCCGAACACTGAAGCTTTCTTT.

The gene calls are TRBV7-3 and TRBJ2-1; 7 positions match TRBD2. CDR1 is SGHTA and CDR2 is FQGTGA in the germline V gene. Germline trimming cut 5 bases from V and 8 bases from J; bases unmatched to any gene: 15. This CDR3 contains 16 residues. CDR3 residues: CASSRAREGLSYEQFF. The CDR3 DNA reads TGTGCCAGCAGCAGGGCTAGGGAGGGCCTGTCGTATGAGCAGTTCTTC.

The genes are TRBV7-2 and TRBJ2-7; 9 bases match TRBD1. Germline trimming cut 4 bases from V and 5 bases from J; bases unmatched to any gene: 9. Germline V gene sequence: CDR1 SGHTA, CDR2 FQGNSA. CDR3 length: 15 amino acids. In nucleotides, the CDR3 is TGTGCCAGCAGCTGGACAGGGGACTTTCGGGACGAGCAGTACTTC. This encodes CASSWTGDFRDEQYF.

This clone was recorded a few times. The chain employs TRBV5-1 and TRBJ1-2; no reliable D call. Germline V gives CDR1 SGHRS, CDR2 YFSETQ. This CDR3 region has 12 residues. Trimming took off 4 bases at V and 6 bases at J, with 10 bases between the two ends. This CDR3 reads CASSPGDDGYTF. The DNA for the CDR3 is TGCGCCAGCAGCCCCGGAGACGATGGCTACACCTTC.

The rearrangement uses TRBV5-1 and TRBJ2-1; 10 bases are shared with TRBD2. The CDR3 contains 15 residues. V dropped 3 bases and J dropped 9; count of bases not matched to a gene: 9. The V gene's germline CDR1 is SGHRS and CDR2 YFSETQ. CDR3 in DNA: TGCGCCAGCAGCTCGCAGTTAGCGGGAGGAGGTGAGCAGTTCTTC. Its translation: CASSSQLAGGGEQFF.

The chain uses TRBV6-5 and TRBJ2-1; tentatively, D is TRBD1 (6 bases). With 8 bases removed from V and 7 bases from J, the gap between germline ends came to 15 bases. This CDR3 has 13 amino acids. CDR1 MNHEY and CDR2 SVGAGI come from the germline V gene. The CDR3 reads CASRTGGGNEQFF. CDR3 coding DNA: TGTGCCAGCCGTACTGGGGGCGGGAATGAGCAGTTCTTC.

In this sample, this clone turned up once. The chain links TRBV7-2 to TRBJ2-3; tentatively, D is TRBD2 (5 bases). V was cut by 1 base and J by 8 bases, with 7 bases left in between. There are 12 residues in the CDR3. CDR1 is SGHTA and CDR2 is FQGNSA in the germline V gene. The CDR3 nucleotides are TGTGCCAGCAGCTTAGATGGGAGTACGCAGTATTTT. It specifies CASSLDGSTQYF.